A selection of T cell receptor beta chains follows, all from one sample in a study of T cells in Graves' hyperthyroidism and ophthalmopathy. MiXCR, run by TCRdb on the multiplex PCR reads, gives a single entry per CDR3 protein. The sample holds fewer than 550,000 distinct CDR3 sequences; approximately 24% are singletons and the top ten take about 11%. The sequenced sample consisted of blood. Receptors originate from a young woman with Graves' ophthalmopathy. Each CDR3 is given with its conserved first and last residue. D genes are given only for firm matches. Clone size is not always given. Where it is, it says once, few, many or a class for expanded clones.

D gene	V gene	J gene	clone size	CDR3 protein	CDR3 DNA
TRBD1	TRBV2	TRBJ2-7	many	CASSSGTGDHEQYF	TGTGCCAGCAGTAGTGGGACAGGGGACCACGAGCAGTACTTC
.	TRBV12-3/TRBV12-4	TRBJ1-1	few	CASSEAAAGAFF	TGTGCCAGCAGTGAAGCAGCTGCGGGAGCTTTCTTT
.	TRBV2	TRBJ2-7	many	CASSGVGTYEQYF	TGTGCCAGCAGTGGCGTCGGAACCTACGAGCAGTACTTC
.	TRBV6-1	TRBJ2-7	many	CASTEPGVHEQYF	TGTGCCAGCACCGAACCCGGGGTCCACGAGCAGTACTTC
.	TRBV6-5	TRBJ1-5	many	CASSYSAGPTEIFPQHF	TGTGCCAGCAGTTACTCGGCGGGACCGACGGAAATTTTTCCCCAGCATTTT
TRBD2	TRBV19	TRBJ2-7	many	CASSIRGSGGYSYEQYF	TGTGCCAGTAGTATCCGGGGATCGGGGGGATATTCCTACGAGCAGTACTTC
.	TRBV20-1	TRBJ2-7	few	CSASGFPGRTGSNSYEQYF	TGCAGTGCTAGTGGGTTTCCGGGTCGTACAGGCAGTAATTCCTACGAGCAGTACTTC
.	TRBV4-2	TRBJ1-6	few	CASSQDRGFGSPLHF	TGTGCCAGCAGCCAAGACAGGGGCTTTGGGTCACCCCTCCACTTT
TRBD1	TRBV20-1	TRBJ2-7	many	CSGRRGTGSEQYF	TGCAGTGGAAGGCGTGGGACAGGGAGTGAGCAGTACTTC
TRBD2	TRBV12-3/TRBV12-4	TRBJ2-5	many	CASTSPEAGGRKTQYF	TGTGCCAGCACTTCCCCCGAAGCGGGGGGTAGAAAGACCCAGTACTTC
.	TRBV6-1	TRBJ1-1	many	CASSLTPIPVYTEAFF	TGTGCCAGCAGTCTCACCCCAATACCAGTCTACACTGAAGCTTTCTTT
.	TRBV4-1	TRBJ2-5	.	CASSQDLTQETQYF	TGCGCCAGCAGCCAAGACCTGACCCAAGAGACCCAGTACTTC
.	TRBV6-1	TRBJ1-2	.	CASSEAGGVGYTF	TGTGCCAGCAGTGAAGCCGGGGGAGTTGGCTACACCTTC
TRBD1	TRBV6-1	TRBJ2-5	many	CASNPGGNQETQYF	TGTGCCAGCAATCCAGGGGGCAACCAAGAGACCCAGTACTTC
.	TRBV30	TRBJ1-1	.	CAWSSGSEAFF	TGTGCCTGGAGTAGTGGGTCAGAAGCTTTCTTT
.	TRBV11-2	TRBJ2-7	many	CASSLGPPLPVSYEQYF	TGTGCCAGCAGCTTAGGCCCACCTCTTCCGGTTTCCTACGAGCAGTACTTC
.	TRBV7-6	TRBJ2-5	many	CASSLYSVQETQYF	TGTGCCAGCAGCTTATACTCCGTCCAAGAGACCCAGTACTTC
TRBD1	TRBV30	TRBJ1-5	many	CAWSQGVQPQHF	TGTGCCTGGTCACAGGGGGTTCAGCCCCAGCATTTT
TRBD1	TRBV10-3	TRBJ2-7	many	CAISTGQGYEQYF	TGTGCCATCAGTACCGGACAGGGCTACGAGCAGTACTTC
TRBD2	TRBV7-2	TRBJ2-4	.	CASSFRSGGENIQYF	TGTGCCAGCAGCTTTCGAAGCGGGGGAGAAAACATTCAGTACTTC
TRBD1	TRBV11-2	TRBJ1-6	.	CASSIAGGGNSPLHF	TGTGCCAGCAGCATTGCAGGGGGCGGTAATTCACCCCTCCACTTT
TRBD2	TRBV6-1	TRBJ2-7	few	CASREAGTEQYF	TGTGCCAGCAGAGAAGCGGGGACCGAGCAGTACTTC
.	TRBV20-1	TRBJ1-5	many	CSALLLNQPQHF	TGCAGTGCGCTGCTGCTCAATCAGCCCCAGCATTTT
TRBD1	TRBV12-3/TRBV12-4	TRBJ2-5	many	CASSLAFGQGAETQYF	TGTGCCAGCAGTTTAGCGTTTGGGCAGGGGGCTGAGACCCAGTACTTC
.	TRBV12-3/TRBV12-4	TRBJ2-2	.	CASTLRRGGTGELFF	TGTGCCAGCACCCTTCGGAGGGGGGGCACCGGGGAGCTGTTTTTT
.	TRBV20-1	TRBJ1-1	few	CSPVQPNTEAFF	TGCAGCCCTGTCCAGCCGAACACTGAAGCTTTCTTT